The clone carrying this T cell receptor (beta chain) was seen only a few times. This CDR3 has 14 residues. The germline V gene has CDR1 MNHEY and CDR2 SVGAGI. J lost 8 bases, V lost 8 bases, and 13 bases had no gene match. The entry originates in a study of blood T cells in healthy people across ages. Together with a sample-barcoded 5' primer, a J-beta primer mix was included in a second PCR lasting about 7 to 11 cycles. Every cDNA was tagged by a template-switch adaptor with 12 random nucleotides. No fewer than 3 million CDR3-containing paired-end reads came from each sample. A single record per CDR3 protein comes from TCRdb applying MiXCR to the 5' RACE reads. The table includes some 710,000 distinct CDR3 sequences, around a fifth detected once. It was around 9 milliliters of peripheral blood that were drawn from each donor.

Specimen: blood. This clonotype originated in a man in his 70s in good health. The rearrangement uses TRBV6-5 and TRBJ1-1; 8 bases are shared with TRBD1. This CDR3 reads CASWTGTGIREAFF. In DNA form, the CDR3 reads TGTGCCAGCTGGACCGGGACAGGAATAAGGGAAGCTTTCTTT.